The next 29 T cell receptor beta chains were all read from a single sample in a study of graft-versus-host responses after intestinal transplantation. TCRdb's table, derived via immunoSEQ multiplex PCR, lists solely in-frame clones and lacks some. The table lists tens of thousands of clones, roughly 95% of them singletons. The sample here was PBMCs, taken 156 days after intestinal transplant. The receptors come from a human patient who received an intestinal transplant, so some T cells may come from the graft donor.

The chain employs TRBV2 and TRBJ2-7; 7 bases are shared with TRBD1. Trimming took 3 bases from V and 1 from J; bases not matched to a gene: 3. The CDR3 extends over 14 amino acids. The germline gives CDR1 SNHLY, CDR2 FYNNEI. The CDR3 sequence: CASSERQGSYEQYF. Written as DNA, the CDR3 is TGTGCCAGCAGTGAGAGACAGGGTTCCTACGAGCAGTACTTC.

The rearrangement links TRBV11-2 to TRBJ2-1, with 7 bases that match TRBD2. Per the germline V gene, CDR1 is SGHAT and CDR2 is FQNNGV. The CDR3 is made up of 16 amino acids. The V segment lost 2 bases and the J segment 1 base; nucleotides outside the gene matches: 5. CDR3 protein: CASSLYVRESYNEQFF. CDR3 in DNA: TGTGCCAGCAGCTTATACGTGCGGGAGTCCTACAATGAGCAGTTCTTC.

The CDR3 sequence: CASSPSWGPADTQYF. The CDR3 DNA follows: TGTGCCAGCAGCCCTAGTTGGGGGCCTGCCGATACGCAGTATTTT. This chain links TRBV6-6 with TRBJ2-3, with D tentatively TRBD1 (6 bases). The germline gives CDR1 MNHNY, CDR2 SVGAGI (reference sequence). V dropped 6 bases and J dropped 6 bases, with 19 bases sitting between them. CDR3 length: 15 amino acids.

This clone appeared once. As DNA, the CDR3 is TGTGCCAGCAGCTTAACTGCCGCGATAATCGCTTCCTACGAGCAGTACTTC. It yields the protein CASSLTAAIIASYEQYF. The chain joins TRBV7-2 to TRBJ2-7, with no clear D. The CDR3 contains 17 residues. Trimming removed 2 bases at V and 1 base at J, with 18 bases between. The germline V gene has CDR1 SGHTA and CDR2 FQGNSA. Using reference TRBV7-2 and TRBJ2-7 for the parts outside the CDR3, the full variable domain is GAGVSQSPSNKVTEKGKDVELRCDPISGHTALYWYRQSLGQGLEFLIYFQGNSAPDKSGLPSDRFSAERTGGSVSTLTIQRTQQEDSAVYLCASSLTAAIIASYEQYFGPGTRLTVT.

V usage is TRBV18 and J usage is TRBJ1-2; 9 positions agree with TRBD1. Germline V gene data show CDR1 as KGHSH and CDR2 as LQKENI. The CDR3 runs to 16 residues. With 3 bases clipped from V and 2 bases from J, the junction kept 7 bases outside the gene matches. The CDR3 here is CASSPGQGEVNYGYTF. The CDR3 nucleotides are TGTGCCAGCTCACCGGGACAGGGAGAGGTGAACTATGGCTACACCTTC. Drawing the rest from reference TRBV18 and TRBJ1-2, the complete variable domain is NAGVMQNPRHLVRRRGQEARLRCSPMKGHSHVYWYRQLPEEGLKFMVYLQKENIIDESGMPKERFSAEFPKEGPSILRIQQVVRGDSAAYFCASSPGQGEVNYGYTFGSGTRLTVV.

The chain uses TRBV6-6 and TRBJ2-5; 8 bases are a match to TRBD1. J lost 1 base, V lost 8 bases, and 6 bases had no gene match. Germline CDR1 and CDR2: MNHNY and SVGAGI (reference sequence). The CDR3 contains 14 residues. The CDR3 nucleotides read TGTGCCAGCGAAATCACAGGGGGCCAAGAGACCCAGTACTTC. Residues: CASEITGGQETQYF.

The chain joins TRBV2 to TRBJ2-3; maybe TRBD1 (6 bases). This CDR3 is built from 14 residues. The V and J ends lost 6 bases and 2 bases respectively, with 12 bases between them. Germline CDR1 and CDR2: SNHLY and FYNNEI. The CDR3 here is CASSDRFDTDTQYF. CDR3 sequence (DNA): TGTGCCAGCAGCGACAGGTTTGACACAGATACGCAGTATTTT.

The chain carries TRBV2 and TRBJ1-2; D is perhaps TRBD1 (5 bases). The CDR3 covers 13 residues. Trimming removed 7 bases at V and 0 bases at J, with 9 bases between. Looked up from germline, CDR1 is SNHLY and CDR2 is FYNNEI. The CDR3 loop reads CASIAGSNYGYTF. Here the CDR3 DNA reads TGTGCCAGCATAGCAGGGTCTAACTATGGCTACACCTTC.

The chain recombines TRBV30 with TRBJ2-1; 8 bases are a match to TRBD2. The CDR3 runs 17 residues. J gave up 2 bases and V 3 bases, and 12 bases lay outside the gene matches. From germline, CDR1 is GTSNPN and CDR2 SVGIG (reference sequence). The CDR3 bases are TGTGCCTGGAGCGGGGGGAGCGGGAGTCAACCCTACAATGAGCAGTTCTTC. Protein sequence: CAWSGGSGSQPYNEQFF.

The chain employs TRBV4-3 and TRBJ1-1; TRBD1 might be the D (6 bases). Germline lookup yields CDR1 LGHNA and CDR2 YSLEER. The CDR3 extends over 17 amino acids. V dropped 3 bases and J dropped 3 bases, with 20 bases sitting between them. The CDR3 DNA reads TGCGCCAGCAGCCACGACATCCACGGCACAGGGTACACTGAAGCTTTCTTT. Amino acid sequence: CASSHDIHGTGYTEAFF.

The J gene is TRBJ1-1, the V gene TRBV9, with 7 bases fitting TRBD1. V gave up 0 bases and J gave up 2 bases; unmatched junction bases: 4. Germline V lookup: CDR1 SGDLS, CDR2 YYNGEE. The length of the CDR3 is 15 residues. The CDR3 DNA reads TGTGCCAGCAGCGTAGACGGGACAGAAAACACTGAAGCTTTCTTT. Translated, it gives CASSVDGTENTEAFF.

Details on this clone: Other nucleotide sequences in the sample specify the same CDR3. The chain combines TRBV7-3 with TRBJ2-1; 9 bases align to TRBD2. The germline V gene encodes CDR1 SGHTA and CDR2 FQGTGA. V was clipped by 2 bases and J by 4 bases; unmatched bases: 3. This CDR3 comprises 15 residues. CDR3 in amino acids: CASSLLAGGYNEQFF. For the CDR3, the DNA is TGTGCCAGCAGCTTACTCGCGGGGGGGTACAATGAGCAGTTCTTC. Complete variable domain (other parts from reference TRBV7-3 and TRBJ2-1): GAGVSQTPSNKVTEKGKYVELRCDPISGHTALYWYRQSLGQGPEFLIYFQGTGAADDSGLPNDRFFAVRPEGSVSTLKIQRTERGDSAVYLCASSLLAGGYNEQFFGPGTRLTVL.

The chain couples TRBV27 to TRBJ2-3; D not certain. The germline gives CDR1 MNHEY, CDR2 SMNVEV (reference sequence). The CDR3 loop spans 14 amino acids. The V end was cut by 5 bases, the J end by 1 base, with 10 bases between. The CDR3 bases are TGTGCCAGCAGTACCGTCCAGGGCACAGATACGCAGTATTTT. This sequence encodes CASSTVQGTDTQYF.

The genes are TRBV29-1 and TRBJ2-5; the match to TRBD2 covers 11 bases. The CDR3 has 14 residues. Germline trimming cut 7 bases from V and 4 bases from J; bases unmatched to any gene: 8. Germline CDR1 reads SQVTM; CDR2 reads ANQGSEA. The CDR3: CSATLAGEGETQYF. The CDR3 DNA follows: TGCAGCGCCACACTAGCGGGAGAGGGAGAGACCCAGTACTTC.

This clone was detected once. This sequence joins TRBV29-1 and TRBJ2-1, with TRBD2 matching over 13 bases. The CDR3 has 14 residues. CDR1 and CDR2 from the germline V gene are SQVTM and ANQGSEA. V shed 3 bases and J 9 bases; nucleotides not matched to a gene: 5. As DNA, the CDR3 is TGCAGCGTTGATAGGACTAGCGGGAGCGGTGAGCAGTTCTTC. As protein: CSVDRTSGSGEQFF.

This chain joins TRBV23-1 and TRBJ2-7, with 9 bases that match TRBD2. TRBV23-1 is classed as an ORF, of uncertain function. The V gene end was trimmed by 4 bases and the J gene end by 6 bases; junction bases not matched to a gene: 16. This CDR3 has 17 residues. CDR3: CASSRNTRKAGGIEQYF. As DNA, the CDR3 is TGCGCCAGCAGTCGAAACACACGGAAAGCGGGAGGTATCGAGCAGTACTTC.

J is TRBJ1-1 and V is TRBV4-2; 8 bases are shared with TRBD1. The V segment lost 1 base and the J segment 1 base; nucleotides outside the gene matches: 14. This CDR3 spans 19 amino acids. Germline lookup yields CDR1 LGHNA and CDR2 YNFKEQ. CDR3 residues: CASSQVPLKLGTGNTEAFF. The DNA for the CDR3 is TGTGCCAGCAGCCAAGTTCCCCTTAAACTCGGGACAGGGAACACTGAAGCTTTCTTT.

The CDR3 here is CASSIGGGTEAFF. The CDR3 region has the DNA TGTGCCAGTAGTATCGGGGGTGGGACTGAAGCTTTCTTT. The chain joins TRBV19 to TRBJ1-1, with D tentatively TRBD1 (5 bases). Germline loops: CDR1 LNHDA, CDR2 SQIVND (reference sequence). Trimming took 3 bases from V and 5 from J, leaving 10 bases between them. This CDR3 spans 13 amino acids.

This CDR3 reads CASSPQLAGVHYNEQFF. The CDR3 nucleotides are TGTGCCAGCAGCCCTCAACTAGCGGGGGTCCATTACAATGAGCAGTTCTTC. The chain links TRBV7-8 to TRBJ2-1, with 11 bases identical to TRBD2. The ends lost 5 bases at V and 4 bases at J; junction bases unmatched: 10. The CDR3 has 17 residues. CDR1 is SGHVS, CDR2 FQNEAQ, per germline.

The CDR3 region is CASSSPLPGDTIYF. CDR3 DNA: TGTGCCAGCAGTTCCCCTTTGCCAGGGGACACCATATATTTT. The chain links TRBV28 to TRBJ1-3; D might be TRBD1 (6 bases). The CDR3 consists of 14 residues. CDR1 and CDR2 (germline): MDHEN, SYDVKM. Trimming stripped 4 bases from V and 8 bases from J, with 15 bases between.

The chain combines TRBV25-1 with TRBJ1-1; 9 bases line up with TRBD1. The CDR3 runs to 14 residues. Losses at the gene ends were 7 bases for V and 5 bases for J; bases not matched to a gene: 8. CDR1 MGHDK and CDR2 SYGVNS come from the germline V gene. CDR3 amino acids: CASTLTGGSTEAFF. The CDR3 DNA is TGTGCCAGCACCTTGACAGGGGGATCAACTGAAGCTTTCTTT.

The chain employs TRBV9 and TRBJ2-1, with D perhaps given as TRBD1 or TRBD2 (5 bases each). The germline gives CDR1 SGDLS, CDR2 YYNGEE. The CDR3 is 15 amino acids. The germline V and J ends were trimmed by 0 bases and 7 bases, with 14 bases remaining between them. In DNA, the CDR3 is TGTGCCAGCAGCGTAGGGGGGAGCCCTAAGAATGAGCAGTTCTTC. This encodes CASSVGGSPKNEQFF.

The sample holds one count of this clone. This chain links TRBV11-2 with TRBJ2-1; 7 bases are a match to TRBD2. Looked up from germline, CDR1 is SGHAT and CDR2 is FQNNGV. The CDR3 spans 14 residues. The ends lost 5 bases at V and 2 bases at J; junction bases unmatched: 3. CDR3 protein: CASSARGAYNEQFF. CDR3 nucleotides: TGTGCCAGCAGCGCTCGGGGGGCCTACAATGAGCAGTTCTTC.

The rearrangement uses TRBV5-1 and TRBJ2-5; TRBD2 is a possible D gene (6 bases). The CDR3 has 13 amino acids. The germline V gene has CDR1 SGHRS and CDR2 YFSETQ. The germline V and J ends were trimmed by 2 bases and 2 bases, with 7 bases remaining between them. The CDR3 DNA follows: TGCGCCAGCAGCTTTCGGGGGCAAGAGACCCAGTACTTC. Translating it yields CASSFRGQETQYF.

V gene TRBV6-5 combines with J gene TRBJ2-3; D might be TRBD2 (6 bases). This CDR3 is built from 15 residues. Germline CDR1 is MNHEY and CDR2 is SVGAGI. The V end lost 3 bases, the J end lost 0 bases, and 10 bases lay between the germline ends. The chain's CDR3 is CASSYYGGSTDTQYF. CDR3 coding DNA: TGTGCCAGCAGTTATTACGGGGGAAGCACAGATACGCAGTATTTT.

The rearrangement links TRBV7-9 to TRBJ2-3; D not certain. From germline, CDR1 is SEHNR and CDR2 FQNEAQ (reference sequence). Trimming left V 5 bases short and J 1 base short, with 7 bases between. The CDR3 totals 13 residues. The CDR3 spells CASSPIGTDTQYF. The CDR3 DNA reads TGTGCCAGCAGCCCAATAGGCACAGATACGCAGTATTTT.

The V gene is TRBV28, the J gene TRBJ2-1, with TRBD2 identical over 11 bases. Germline lookup yields CDR1 MDHEN and CDR2 SYDVKM. The CDR3 consists of 15 residues. J lost 4 bases, V lost 6 bases, and 5 bases had no gene match. CDR3 loop: CASRVAGGPYNEQFF. CDR3 DNA: TGTGCCAGCAGGGTAGCGGGAGGGCCTTACAATGAGCAGTTCTTC. The entire variable domain, with the rest obtained from reference TRBV28 and TRBJ2-1, is as follows: DVKVTQSSRYLVKRTGEKVFLECVQDMDHENMFWYRQDPGLGLRLIYFSYDVKMKEKGDIPEGYSVSREKKERFSLILESASTNQTSMYLCASRVAGGPYNEQFFGPGTRLTVL.

This sequence joins TRBV6-1 and TRBJ1-3; D is unresolved. V was trimmed by 3 bases and J by 7 bases, leaving 19 bases between them. This CDR3 comprises 16 residues. Germline values: CDR1 MNHNS, CDR2 SASEGT. In DNA form, the CDR3 reads TGTGCCAGCAGTGACCCGCGAGTACTGGGGTGGAACACCATATATTTT. It yields the protein CASSDPRVLGWNTIYF.

J is TRBJ2-1 and V is TRBV21-1; TRBD2, the table's D call, was not compared with the DNA. TRBV21-1 is shown as a pseudogene. CDR3 length: 10 residues. CDR3 coding DNA: TGTGCCAGCAGCACGGTTGAGCAGTTCTTC. Protein product: CASSTVEQFF.